The 19 T cell receptor beta chains presented below share a single source sample, sequenced in a study of Tregs in tolerant kidney transplant recipients. Using immunoSEQ multiplex PCR, the repertoire was profiled, and TCRdb retains in-frame clones only, with some absent. The table lists approximately 15,000 clones, roughly 75% of them singletons. This specimen was Tregs from blood, taken before the transplant. The receptors come from a human donor who received a combined kidney and bone marrow transplant.

The gene calls are TRBV25-1 and TRBJ1-6, with 7 nucleotides matching TRBD1. Germline CDR1 is MGHDK and CDR2 is SYGVNS. The CDR3 extends over 17 amino acids. J gave up 7 bases and V 1 base, and 10 bases lay outside the gene matches. This chain's CDR3 is CASSESLRQGKNSPLHF. DNA of the CDR3: TGTGCCAGCAGTGAATCCCTCCGACAGGGAAAAAATTCACCCCTCCACTTT.

This rearrangement joins TRBV5-6 to TRBJ2-5, with TRBD1 identical over 8 bases. The CDR3 contains 13 residues. V dropped 3 bases and J dropped 4; count of bases not matched to a gene: 2. CDR1 is SGHDT, CDR2 YYEEEE, per germline. For the CDR3, the DNA is TGTGCCAGCAGCTCCGACAGGGGAGAGACCCAGTACTTC. It translates to CASSSDRGETQYF.

V usage is TRBV10-2 and J usage is TRBJ2-1, with a tentative D call TRBD2 (6 bases). V gave up 4 bases and J gave up 15 bases, with 13 bases separating them. Per germline, CDR1 WSHSY and CDR2 SAAADI. This CDR3 has 11 residues. Here the CDR3 reads CASSGGSGMFF. In DNA, the CDR3 is TGCGCCAGCAGTGGAGGTAGCGGAATGTTCTTC.

The V and J genes are TRBV28 and TRBJ1-4; 12 nucleotides agree with TRBD1. This CDR3 has 18 residues. Trimming at V came to 3 bases and at J to 7 bases, leaving 12 bases not matched to a gene. Germline V gives CDR1 MDHEN, CDR2 SYDVKM. CDR3 in amino acids: CASSLYGTGGSYFEKLFF. CDR3 nucleotide sequence: TGTGCCAGCAGTTTGTACGGGACAGGGGGCAGTTATTTTGAAAAACTGTTTTTT.

The chain links TRBV19 to TRBJ2-7, with D possibly being TRBD1 (6 bases). Germline V gives CDR1 LNHDA, CDR2 SQIVND (reference sequence). V dropped 5 bases and J dropped 4 bases, with 6 bases sitting between them. This CDR3 is 11 amino acids long. The CDR3 sequence: CASSDRYEQYF. The CDR3 bases are TGTGCCAGTAGTGACAGGTACGAGCAGTACTTC.

The sample holds a few counts of this clone. The chain links TRBV5-6 to TRBJ2-3, with 8 nucleotides matching TRBD2. The CDR3 consists of 15 residues. V dropped 2 bases and J dropped 3; count of bases not matched to a gene: 5. Germline CDR1 is SGHDT and CDR2 is YYEEEE. This CDR3 reads CASSLAGVSTDTQYF. CDR3 in DNA: TGTGCCAGCAGCTTAGCGGGAGTCTCTACAGATACGCAGTATTTT.

V usage is TRBV7-6 and J usage is TRBJ1-2, with unresolved D. Germline CDR1 and CDR2: SGHVS and FNYEAQ. With 5 bases removed from V and 7 bases from J, the gap between germline ends came to 17 bases. The CDR3 extends over 14 amino acids. The CDR3 sequence: CASSPQFGVGGYTF. The CDR3 DNA follows: TGTGCCAGCAGCCCCCAGTTCGGGGTCGGTGGCTACACCTTC.

The genes are TRBV7-2 and TRBJ2-1, with D possibly matching TRBD1 (5 bases). Germline V gene lookup returns CDR1 SGHTA and CDR2 FQGNSA. V lost 1 base and J 6 bases, leaving 10 bases between the germline ends. The CDR3 extends over 14 amino acids. The chain's CDR3 is CASSLDQGLNEQFF. Written as DNA, the CDR3 is TGTGCCAGCAGCTTAGATCAGGGTCTCAATGAGCAGTTCTTC.

The chain has TRBV19 and TRBJ1-4, with a weak D call TRBD1 (6 bases). Trimming took off 6 bases at V and 8 bases at J, with 19 bases between the two ends. This CDR3 contains 15 residues. The germline gives CDR1 LNHDA, CDR2 SQIVND (reference sequence). In DNA form, the CDR3 reads TGTGCCAGTAGGGCCCCGGCGGGGGGACACGAAAAACTGTTTTTT. Translation: CASRAPAGGHEKLFF.

The chain uses TRBV29-1 and TRBJ1-1, with TRBD1 as a possible D gene (5 bases). Looked up from germline, CDR1 is SQVTM and CDR2 is ANQGSEA. The CDR3 is made up of 14 amino acids. The germline V and J ends were trimmed by 4 bases and 0 bases, with 12 bases remaining between them. CDR3 residues: CSVVPGPLNTEAFF. The CDR3 bases are TGCAGCGTTGTTCCAGGGCCCCTGAACACTGAAGCTTTCTTT.

The chain uses TRBV9 and TRBJ1-2; a weak D match, TRBD1 (5 bases). Germline-derived CDR1 and CDR2 are SGDLS and YYNGEE. Trimming took off 2 bases at V and 4 bases at J, with 9 bases between the two ends. The CDR3 runs to 13 residues. The DNA for the CDR3 is TGTGCCAGCAGCGTCGACAGCCCCTATGGCTACACCTTC. Its translation is CASSVDSPYGYTF.

V and J are TRBV6-5 and TRBJ2-7, with TRBD2 matching over 9 bases. Germline values: CDR1 MNHEY, CDR2 SVGAGI. The CDR3 consists of 15 residues. Trimming cost V 4 bases and J 7 bases; bases outside gene matches: 11. In DNA form, the CDR3 reads TGTGCCAGCAGTTGGGCAAGGACTAGCGTGAGGGAGCAGTACTTC. The encoded protein is CASSWARTSVREQYF.

This chain links TRBV19 with TRBJ1-1; TRBD1 agrees at 8 bases. The CDR3 is made up of 16 amino acids. The germline V gene encodes CDR1 LNHDA and CDR2 SQIVND (reference sequence). The junction had 9 bases not matched to a gene; V was cut back by 3 bases and J by 3 bases. The CDR3 is CASSILGQGGDTEAFF. The CDR3 nucleotides read TGTGCCAGTAGTATCCTTGGACAGGGCGGGGACACTGAAGCTTTCTTT.

This clone was found a few times. V is TRBV10-2 and J is TRBJ2-7; the match to TRBD2 covers 7 bases. The CDR3 consists of 14 residues. The V segment lost 7 bases and the J segment 0 bases; nucleotides outside the gene matches: 6. The germline V gene has CDR1 WSHSY and CDR2 SAAADI. The CDR3, as DNA: TGCGCCAGCATCTCCGCGGGAGTCTCCTACGAGCAGTACTTC. Its protein is CASISAGVSYEQYF.

The V call is TRBV19, the J call TRBJ2-2; TRBD1 matches 8 bases. Germline V lookup: CDR1 LNHDA, CDR2 SQIVND (reference sequence). CDR3 size: 14 residues. V was clipped by 4 bases and J by 5 bases; unmatched bases: 3. The DNA for the CDR3 is TGTGCCAGTAGTAGACAGGGGAAAACCGGGGAGCTGTTTTTT. This codes for CASSRQGKTGELFF.

The rearrangement uses TRBV2 and TRBJ1-6; unclear D gene. Per the germline V gene, CDR1 is SNHLY and CDR2 is FYNNEI. Trimming shortened V by 6 bases and J by 8 bases, and 14 bases separated the two germline ends. CDR3 size: 14 residues. The CDR3 loop reads CASSASWADSPLHF. The CDR3, as DNA: TGTGCCAGCAGCGCCTCTTGGGCCGATTCACCCCTCCACTTT. The whole variable domain, filled in from reference TRBV2 and TRBJ1-6, reads EPEVTQTPSHQVTQMGQEVILRCVPISNHLYFYWYRQILGQKVEFLVSFYNNEISEKSEIFDDQFSVERPDGSNFTLKIRSTKLEDSAMYFCASSASWADSPLHFGNGTRLTVT.

The V gene is TRBV29-1, the J gene TRBJ2-3; 10 nucleotides line up with TRBD1. The CDR3 length is 12 residues. The trim removed 6 bases at V and 4 bases at J, leaving 1 base unmatched. CDR1 and CDR2 (germline): SQVTM, ANQGSEA. CDR3: CSVGQGADTQYF. As DNA, the CDR3 is TGCAGCGTCGGACAGGGGGCAGATACGCAGTATTTT.

This chain uses TRBV29-1 with TRBJ2-1; D possibly corresponds to TRBD1 (5 bases). The germline V gene has CDR1 SQVTM and CDR2 ANQGSEA. Deletions cut 4 bases from V and 2 bases from J, with 15 bases between. The CDR3 runs 15 residues. This CDR3 reads CSVGGQGRAYNEQFF. In DNA form, the CDR3 reads TGCAGCGTTGGGGGCCAGGGAAGGGCCTACAATGAGCAGTTCTTC.

This clone was detected once. This sequence joins TRBV19 and TRBJ2-7; 9 bases map to TRBD1. This CDR3 region has 15 residues. J lost 7 bases, V lost 4 bases, and 11 bases had no gene match. The germline V gene encodes CDR1 LNHDA and CDR2 SQIVND (reference sequence). CDR3 loop: CASSTTGTGIWEQYF. CDR3 bases: TGTGCCAGTAGTACGACCGGGACAGGGATTTGGGAGCAGTACTTC. Complete variable domain (other parts from reference TRBV19 and TRBJ2-7): DGGITQSPKYLFRKEGQNVTLSCEQNLNHDAMYWYRQDPGQGLRLIYYSQIVNDFQKGDIAEGYSVSREKKESFPLTVTSAQKNPTAFYLCASSTTGTGIWEQYFGPGTRLTVT.